This TCR beta chain was sequenced during a study of a mutant IDH1 vaccine in newly diagnosed glioma. Study-wide background: In some groups vaccination began 4-6 weeks post-radiotherapy; others received it with temozolomide.

The CDR3 consists of 15 residues. After removal of 5 bases from V and 10 bases from J, the junction contained 10 bases not matched to a gene. In germline, CDR1 is SGHAT, CDR2 FQNNGV. Time point given: week 5, during vaccination. Topical imiquimod was applied with each vaccine dose, which held 300 ug of mutant IDH1 20-mer peptide. As to this clone: What it binds is unknown.

Method: immunoSEQ multiplex PCR; TCRdb's copy keeps in-frame clones and lacks some. The table shows roughly 60,000 clones, with roughly four fifths occurring only once. Study-level points and caveats: Pseudoprogression apparently tracked independently of changes in top peripheral T cell clonotypes.

This chain connects TRBV11-2 to TRBJ1-6; 8 bases match TRBD1. The receptor was derived from a woman aged 45-60 years with glioma. This sample comprised PBMCs, obtained from a glioma patient whose treatment included an IDH1 peptide vaccine. As DNA, the CDR3 is TGTGCCAGCAGCATCACCGGGACAGGTCGATCACCCCTCCACTTT. It specifies CASSITGTGRSPLHF.